This TCR beta chain stems from a study of blood T cell repertoires in COVID-19. Sequenced by immunoSEQ multiplex PCR; TCRdb stores in-frame clones only, minus some. Here the sample spans 70,000 to 90,000 clones, 85% being singletons. The CDR3 has 19 residues. Germline CDR1 is LNHDA and CDR2 is SQIVND (reference sequence). Trimming cost V 3 bases and J 2 bases; bases outside gene matches: 9. The TCR was taken from a man between 60 and 75 years old with acute or convalescent COVID-19. Source material: peripheral blood. V usage is TRBV19 and J usage is TRBJ2-4, with TRBD2 identical over 14 bases. The CDR3 DNA is TGTGCCAGTAGTATGGTCCAAGGACTAGCGGGAGGAACCAAAAACATTCAGTACTTC. Translation gives CASSMVQGLAGGTKNIQYF. Together with reference TRBV19 and TRBJ2-4, the CDR3 gives the full variable domain: DGGITQSPKYLFRKEGQNVTLSCEQNLNHDAMYWYRQDPGQGLRLIYYSQIVNDFQKGDIAEGYSVSREKKESFPLTVTSAQKNPTAFYLCASSMVQGLAGGTKNIQYFGAGTRLSVL.